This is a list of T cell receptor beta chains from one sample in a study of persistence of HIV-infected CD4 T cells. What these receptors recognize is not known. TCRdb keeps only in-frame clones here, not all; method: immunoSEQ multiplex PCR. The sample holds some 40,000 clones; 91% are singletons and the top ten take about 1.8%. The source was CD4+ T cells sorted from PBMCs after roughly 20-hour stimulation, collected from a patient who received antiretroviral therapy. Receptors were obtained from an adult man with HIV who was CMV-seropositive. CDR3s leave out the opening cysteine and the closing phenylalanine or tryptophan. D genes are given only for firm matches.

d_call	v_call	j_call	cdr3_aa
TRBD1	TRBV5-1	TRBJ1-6	ASSDPGQLVNSPLH
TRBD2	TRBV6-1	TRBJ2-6	ASSARLAEGANVLT
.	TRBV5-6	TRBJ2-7	ASSFDRGLTKQY
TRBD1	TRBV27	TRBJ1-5	ASSLQGQARSPQH
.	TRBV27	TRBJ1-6	ASSLRRDSPLH
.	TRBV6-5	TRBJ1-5	ASSYSIESQPQH
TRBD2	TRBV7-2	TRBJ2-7	ASSSGLAGAYEQY
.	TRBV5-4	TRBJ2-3	ASSWGPPDTQY
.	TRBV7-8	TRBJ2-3	ASSYDYRGTDTQY
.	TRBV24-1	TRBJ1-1	ATSDPLLREAF
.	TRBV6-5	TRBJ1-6	GDMAGRDGAPLH
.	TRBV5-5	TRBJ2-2	ASRFRQLNTGELF
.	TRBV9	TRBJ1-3	ASSVLEPRSGNTIY
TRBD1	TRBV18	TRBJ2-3	ASSTTRTGGDTQY
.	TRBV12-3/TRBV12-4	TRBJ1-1	ASSLGVDTEAF
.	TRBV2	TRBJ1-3	ASSRIGNSGNTIY
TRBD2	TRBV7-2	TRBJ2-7	ASSSFGVAGGEQY
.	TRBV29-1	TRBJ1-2	SAQRQGRGYT
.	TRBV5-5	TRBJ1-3	ASSFRTDSGNTIY
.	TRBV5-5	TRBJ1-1	ASSFFGGDTEAF
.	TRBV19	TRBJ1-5	ASSISHSNQPQH
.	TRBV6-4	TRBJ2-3	ASSDSPESTDTQY
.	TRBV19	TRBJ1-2	ATTPGFYTNYGYT
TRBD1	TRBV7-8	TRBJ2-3	ASSITRQGFTDTQY
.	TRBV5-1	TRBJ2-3	ASSLGGRDVDTQY
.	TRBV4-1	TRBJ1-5	ASTLETGSNQPQH
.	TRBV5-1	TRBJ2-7	ASSLAASYEQY
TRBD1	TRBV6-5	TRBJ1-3	ASTSDRAIGNTIY
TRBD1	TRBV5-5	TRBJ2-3	ASSLGTGVDTQY
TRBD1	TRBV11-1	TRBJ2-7	ASSSATTGLYEQY
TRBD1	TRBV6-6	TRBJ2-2	ASSYGQGGTGELF
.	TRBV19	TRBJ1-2	ASSSDWGANYGYT
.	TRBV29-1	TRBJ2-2	SVGTLGIGELF
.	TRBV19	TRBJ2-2	ASRIQGNGELF
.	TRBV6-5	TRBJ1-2	ASTEVGPRGGYT
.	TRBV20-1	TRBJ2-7	SPRTGYEQY
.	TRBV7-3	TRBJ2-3	ASSLLGGADTQY
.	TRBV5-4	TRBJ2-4	ASSSWGPTDSLVAKNIQY
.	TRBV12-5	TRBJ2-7	ASGVAEEQY
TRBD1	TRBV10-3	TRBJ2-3	AISGSTGYRTDTQY
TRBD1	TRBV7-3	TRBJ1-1	ASSSGTDTEAF
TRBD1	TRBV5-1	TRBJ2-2	ASSLVTGDTGELF
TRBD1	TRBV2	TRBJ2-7	ASSPGQGARYEQY
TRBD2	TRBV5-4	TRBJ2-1	ASSRAAGENNEQF
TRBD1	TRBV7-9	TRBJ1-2	ASSSLGTVGFNYGYT
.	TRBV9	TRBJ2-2	ASSLRRTGGELF
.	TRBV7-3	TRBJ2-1	ASSSPSYNEQF
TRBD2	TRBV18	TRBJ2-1	ASSQLAGGYNEQF
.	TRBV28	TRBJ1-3	ASETTTGRNTIY
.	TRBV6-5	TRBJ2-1	ASSYRGVLYNEQF
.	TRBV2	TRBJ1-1	ASSDRAGTNTEAF
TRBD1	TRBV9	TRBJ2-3	ASRQMDRADTQY
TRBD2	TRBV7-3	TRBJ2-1	ASSLLAGDYNEQF
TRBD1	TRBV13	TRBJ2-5	ASSVGQGPGETQY
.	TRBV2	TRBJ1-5	ASQMAGQPQH
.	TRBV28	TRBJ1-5	ASSSPRTYSNQPQH
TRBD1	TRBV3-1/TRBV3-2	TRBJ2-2	ASRVGQGEDTGELF
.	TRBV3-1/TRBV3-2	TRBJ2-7	ASSQMPDGSYEQY